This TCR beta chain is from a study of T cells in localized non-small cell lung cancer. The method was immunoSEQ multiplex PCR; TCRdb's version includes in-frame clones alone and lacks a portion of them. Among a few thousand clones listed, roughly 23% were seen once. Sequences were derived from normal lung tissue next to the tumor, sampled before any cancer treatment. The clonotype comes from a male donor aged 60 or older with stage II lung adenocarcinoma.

The CDR3 DNA sequence: TGTGCCAGCAGCCAAGACAGCGGAACGATCTCTGGAAACACCATATATTTT. Translating it yields CASSQDSGTISGNTIYF. This sequence joins TRBV14 and TRBJ1-3, with D unclear. CDR3 size: 17 residues. V lost 0 bases and J lost 0, with 12 bases in between. CDR1 and CDR2 from the germline V gene are SGHDN and FVKESK.